Listed below are T cell receptor beta chains from one sample, sequenced in a study of T cells after yellow fever vaccination. TCRdb reprocessed the 5' RACE reads with MiXCR, giving one entry per CDR3 protein. Counted here are around 300,000 distinct CDR3 sequences, 3.5% to 4.5% occurring once; the ten biggest clones make up 15% to 20%. This sample comprised PBMCs, obtained 15 days after the yellow fever booster vaccination. The receptors originated from a man in his late teens or twenties who received the YFV17D yellow fever vaccine. CDR3s include the opening cysteine and the closing phenylalanine or tryptophan. The D gene is left open where the match is weak. Clone size is stated in some rows and not others, as once, few, many or a class when expanded.

TRBJ2-6,few,NA,TRBV20-1,TGCAGTGTCCCGAACTCTGGGGCCAACGTCCTGACTTTC,CSVPNSGANVLTF
TRBJ1-2,few,NA,TRBV4-3,TGCGCCAGCAGCGGGCTACAGAACTGGAACTATGGCTACACCTTC,CASSGLQNWNYGYTF
TRBJ2-7,few,TRBD2,TRBV10-3,TGTGCCATTAATCGGGGAACAGCGGGAAGCTCCTACGAGCAGTACTTC,CAINRGTAGSSYEQYF
TRBJ2-4,few,NA,TRBV5-1,TGCGCCAGCAGCCCTCAAGTTGGGAAGACTCAGTACTTC,CASSPQVGKTQYF
TRBJ2-1,NA,TRBD2,TRBV12-3/TRBV12-4,TGTGCCAGCAGTCCGTTCAGCGGGGGGGTCGGGCAGTTCTTC,CASSPFSGGVGQFF
TRBJ2-5,few,TRBD2,TRBV4-2,TGTGCCAGCAGCCAAGCAATGGTCAGCGGGATGTACCAAGAGACCCAGTACTTC,CASSQAMVSGMYQETQYF
TRBJ2-2,few,NA,TRBV7-3,TGTGCCAGCAGCTCACCCTTGGCCGGGGAGCTGTTTTTT,CASSSPLAGELFF
TRBJ1-1,many,NA,TRBV18,TGTGCCAGCTCACGGATGGAGGTGAATCGGGGTAACACTGAAGCTTTCTTT,CASSRMEVNRGNTEAFF
TRBJ2-5,many,NA,TRBV7-2,TGTGCCAGCACCAACCTGGGGAAGACCCAGTACTTC,CASTNLGKTQYF
TRBJ1-2,few,TRBD1,TRBV10-3,TGTGCCATCAGGCCGGGACAGCGGAACTATGGCTACACCTTC,CAIRPGQRNYGYTF
TRBJ1-1,many,NA,TRBV21-1,TGTGCCAGCACCCAAGGGACAGGGAAAACTGAAGCTTTCTTT,CASTQGTGKTEAFF
TRBJ1-2,many,NA,TRBV27,TGTGCCAGCAGACGGGACCGGGTAGGCGGCTACACCTTC,CASRRDRVGGYTF
TRBJ2-6,NA,TRBD1,TRBV7-2,TGTGCCAGCAGCGTAGGACAGGGGCGTTCTGGGGCCAACGTCCTGACTTTC,CASSVGQGRSGANVLTF
TRBJ2-7,few,NA,TRBV20-1,TGCAGTGCTAGACAGGCCAACTACGAGCAGTACTTC,CSARQANYEQYF
TRBJ2-5,few,TRBD2,TRBV5-1,TGCGCCAGCAGCCCCGGACTAGCGGGGGCAGAGACCCAGTACTTC,CASSPGLAGAETQYF
TRBJ1-1,many,TRBD1,TRBV7-9,TGTGCCAGCAGCTTAGAGTGGCAGGGGGCGCACACTGAAGCTTTCTTT,CASSLEWQGAHTEAFF
TRBJ1-1,few,NA,TRBV12-3/TRBV12-4,TGTGCCAGCAGTCTCACCGGGACGGAGGCTGAAGCTTTCTTT,CASSLTGTEAEAFF
TRBJ2-6,NA,NA,TRBV20-1,TGCAGTGTGACGGACGCCCGGGCCAACGTCCTGACTTTC,CSVTDARANVLTF
TRBJ2-2,NA,NA,TRBV9,TGTGCCAGCAGCGCCCGCGGGGGCCTGAACACCGGGGAGCTGTTTTTT,CASSARGGLNTGELFF
TRBJ2-5,many,TRBD1,TRBV5-1,TGCGCCAGCAGCCCTGGGACAGTCCAAGAGACCCAGTACTTC,CASSPGTVQETQYF
TRBJ2-3,many,NA,TRBV20-1,TGCAGTGCTAGAGATTGGAGGACTTACACTAGGACAGATACGCAGTATTTT,CSARDWRTYTRTDTQYF
TRBJ2-5,many,NA,TRBV5-1,TGCGCCAGCAGCTTGGCCGAGGGGCAAGAGACCCAGTACTTC,CASSLAEGQETQYF
TRBJ2-3,many,NA,TRBV5-1,TGCGCCAGCAGCTTGGACGGGCGGGCGGGACCCCCCACGCAGTATTTT,CASSLDGRAGPPTQYF
TRBJ1-6,many,NA,TRBV5-1,TGCGCCAGCAGCTTGATGGGGGGGACCGATAATTCACCCCTCCACTTT,CASSLMGGTDNSPLHF
TRBJ2-3,NA,TRBD1,TRBV6-5,TGTGCCAGCAGTTCGGACAGGGCCCCAGATACGCAGTATTTT,CASSSDRAPDTQYF
TRBJ1-4,few,NA,TRBV7-6,TGTGCCAGCAGCCCTGGCCCAACTAATGAAAAACTGTTTTTT,CASSPGPTNEKLFF
TRBJ1-4,many,TRBD1,TRBV7-9,TGTGCCAGCAGAGATAACAGGGGTAATGAAAAACTGTTTTTT,CASRDNRGNEKLFF
TRBJ2-7,NA,NA,TRBV5-4,TGTGCCAGCAGCCTAGGGACACACGAGCAGTACTTC,CASSLGTHEQYF
TRBJ2-1,many,TRBD2,TRBV6-2/TRBV6-3,TGTGCCAGCAGTTATGGTAGCGGGGGGTACAATGAGCAGTTCTTC,CASSYGSGGYNEQFF
TRBJ2-3,NA,TRBD2,TRBV6-1,TGTGCCAGCAGTGAGGGGACTAGCGGGGATACGCAGTATTTT,CASSEGTSGDTQYF
TRBJ2-2,many,TRBD1,TRBV7-9,TGTGCCAGCAGCCCGGACAGGATGAACACCGGGGAGCTGTTTTTT,CASSPDRMNTGELFF
TRBJ1-5,few,NA,TRBV27,TGTGCCAGCCGAGTGGGCGGGTTGAGCAATCAGCCCCAGCATTTT,CASRVGGLSNQPQHF
TRBJ1-2,many,TRBD1,TRBV11-2,TGTGCCAGCAGCGGGACAGGGGGCTGGGACGGCTACACCTTC,CASSGTGGWDGYTF
TRBJ2-7,many,TRBD2,TRBV15,TGTGCCACCAGCAGAGGAACTAGCGGGGGTTACGAGCAGTACTTC,CATSRGTSGGYEQYF
TRBJ1-1,many,NA,TRBV7-9,TGTGCCAGCAGCTTAGTAGGGGGTGCTGAAGCTTTCTTT,CASSLVGGAEAFF
TRBJ2-3,NA,TRBD2,TRBV7-3,TGTGCCAGCAGCCTCGAAGCGGGGAACACAGATACGCAGTATTTT,CASSLEAGNTDTQYF
TRBJ2-7,NA,TRBD1,TRBV4-3,TGCGCCAGCAGCCTGGGACAGGGAAGAGAGCAGTACTTC,CASSLGQGREQYF
TRBJ1-2,NA,TRBD1,TRBV6-2/TRBV6-3,TGTGCCAGCAGCCACGGGACAGGGCTCACCTATGGCTACACCTTC,CASSHGTGLTYGYTF
TRBJ2-1,few,NA,TRBV4-3,TGCGCCAGCAGCCAAGGAGATTCTGAGCAGTTCTTC,CASSQGDSEQFF
TRBJ1-5,NA,NA,TRBV7-2,TGTGCCAGCAGCATTTACAGGGAGGGTCAGCCCCAGCATTTT,CASSIYREGQPQHF
TRBJ1-2,NA,TRBD1,TRBV29-1,TGCAGCGTTGAGGCGGGACAGGGGGGAGCTAACTATGGCTACACCTTC,CSVEAGQGGANYGYTF
TRBJ1-2,few,NA,TRBV7-8,TGTGCCAGCAGCTCTGATATGGGTCCAGGGAGGTTTGGCTACACCTTC,CASSSDMGPGRFGYTF
TRBJ2-5,few,TRBD2,TRBV6-5,TGTGCCAGCAGTTCCCGGCGGGGGGTAGCGGAGACCCAGTACTTC,CASSSRRGVAETQYF
TRBJ2-5,NA,TRBD2,TRBV20-1,TGCAGTGCGCATCTAGCGGGGGGGCAAGAGACCCAGTACTTC,CSAHLAGGQETQYF
TRBJ2-5,few,TRBD1,TRBV29-1,TGCAGCGTTGAGAGACAGGGGGCAGGGGAGACCCAGTACTTC,CSVERQGAGETQYF
TRBJ1-1,few,TRBD1,TRBV29-1,TGCAGCGCCCTCGGGCAGGGGGCGACTGAAGCTTTCTTT,CSALGQGATEAFF
TRBJ2-1,many,NA,TRBV7-3,TGTGCCAGCAGCTTGGGTTTGAACGAGCAGTTCTTC,CASSLGLNEQFF
TRBJ1-1,few,NA,TRBV20-1,TGCAGTGCGATCGACAGGAACACTGAAGCTTTCTTT,CSAIDRNTEAFF
TRBJ2-1,few,TRBD2,TRBV11-2,TGTGCCAGCAGCTTCTCCAGCGGGATTTCCAATGAGCAGTTCTTC,CASSFSSGISNEQFF
TRBJ1-1,few,TRBD1,TRBV7-2,TGTGCCAGCAGCGCCAACAGGGGTAACACTGAAGCTTTCTTT,CASSANRGNTEAFF